A selection of T cell receptor beta chains follows, all from one sample in a study of response to subunit inactivated influenza vaccine. TCRdb re-analysed the RT-PCR reads in MiXCR, keeping a single row per CDR3 protein. The top ten clones hold 10% of a sample with approximately 290,000 distinct CDR3 sequences, around 20% of them seen once. Material: PBMCs from blood, obtained less than 22 months after vaccination. The receptors come from a man aged 45-69 years who received an inactivated influenza vaccine. CDR3s include the opening cysteine and the closing phenylalanine or tryptophan. The D gene is left open where the match is weak. Size is omitted from some rows. Given values are once, few, many or a class for expanded clones.

abundance: NA; j_gene: TRBJ1-2; d_gene: TRBD1; v_gene: TRBV7-2; CDR3nt: TGTGCCAGCAGCTCATCAGGACAGGGGGCTTATGGCTACACCTTC; CDR3aa: CASSSSGQGAYGYTF
abundance: few; j_gene: TRBJ2-2; d_gene: TRBD2; v_gene: TRBV20-1; CDR3nt: TGCAGTGCTAGAGATGTTAGGGGCGGGAGGAATACCGGGGAGCTGTTTTTT; CDR3aa: CSARDVRGGRNTGELFF
abundance: few; j_gene: TRBJ2-1; d_gene: NA; v_gene: TRBV11-2; CDR3nt: TGTGCCAGCACCCGGGGACCTTACAATGAGCAGTTCTTC; CDR3aa: CASTRGPYNEQFF
abundance: once; j_gene: TRBJ2-1; d_gene: NA; v_gene: TRBV30; CDR3nt: TGTGCCTGGAGTGTACTAGGGAACAATGAGCAGTTCTTC; CDR3aa: CAWSVLGNNEQFF
abundance: NA; j_gene: TRBJ2-5; d_gene: NA; v_gene: TRBV2; CDR3nt: TGTGCCAGCCTCAGGGCTGCCCAAGTGGAGACCCAGTACTTC; CDR3aa: CASLRAAQVETQYF
abundance: NA; j_gene: TRBJ2-3; d_gene: NA; v_gene: TRBV12-3/TRBV12-4; CDR3nt: TGTGCCACCCTACAGGGTGGGACACGAACAGATACGCAGTATTTT; CDR3aa: CATLQGGTRTDTQYF
abundance: NA; j_gene: TRBJ2-1; d_gene: NA; v_gene: TRBV20-1; CDR3nt: TGCAGTGCTAAAGGGACCACTAGCTCCTACAATGAGCAGTTCTTC; CDR3aa: CSAKGTTSSYNEQFF
abundance: many; j_gene: TRBJ1-2; d_gene: NA; v_gene: TRBV10-3; CDR3nt: TGTGCCACCAGACAGGCGTCTTCCGGCTACACCTTC; CDR3aa: CATRQASSGYTF
abundance: NA; j_gene: TRBJ2-7; d_gene: NA; v_gene: TRBV5-6; CDR3nt: TGTGCCAGCAGCACCCTCGGGGCGACGGACTCCTACGAGCAGTACTTC; CDR3aa: CASSTLGATDSYEQYF
abundance: NA; j_gene: TRBJ2-3; d_gene: NA; v_gene: TRBV20-1; CDR3nt: TGCAGTGCTAGAGCGGCGGGGACAATTGTTTGGACAGATACGCAGTATTTT; CDR3aa: CSARAAGTIVWTDTQYF
abundance: few; j_gene: TRBJ2-7; d_gene: NA; v_gene: TRBV3-1; CDR3nt: TGTGCCAGCAGCCCTCCATCTAGCGCTAGCTACGAGCAGTACTTC; CDR3aa: CASSPPSSASYEQYF
abundance: once; j_gene: TRBJ2-1; d_gene: TRBD2; v_gene: TRBV12-3/TRBV12-4; CDR3nt: TGTGCCAGCAGGTCTAGCGGGACAAGCTCCTACAATGAGCAGTTCTTC; CDR3aa: CASRSSGTSSYNEQFF
abundance: NA; j_gene: TRBJ2-1; d_gene: NA; v_gene: TRBV3-1; CDR3nt: TGTGCCAGCATCTCCGGGGGCAATGAGCAGTTCTTC; CDR3aa: CASISGGNEQFF
abundance: NA; j_gene: TRBJ2-2; d_gene: TRBD2; v_gene: TRBV27; CDR3nt: TGTGCCAGCACCCTCCTCGGAGCGGGGGGCAGCACCGGGGAGCTGTTTTTT; CDR3aa: CASTLLGAGGSTGELFF
abundance: NA; j_gene: TRBJ2-2; d_gene: NA; v_gene: TRBV6-5; CDR3nt: TGTGCCAGCAGTTATCACCCCGGGGCGGGCGGGGAGCTGTTTTTT; CDR3aa: CASSYHPGAGGELFF
abundance: few; j_gene: TRBJ1-5; d_gene: TRBD1; v_gene: TRBV20-1; CDR3nt: TGCAGTGCTAGTAGACAGGGGATCCAGCCCCAGCATTTT; CDR3aa: CSASRQGIQPQHF
abundance: many; j_gene: TRBJ1-1; d_gene: NA; v_gene: TRBV5-1; CDR3nt: TGCGCCAGCAGCTTGGCGGGGATGAACACTGAAGCTTTCTTT; CDR3aa: CASSLAGMNTEAFF
abundance: NA; j_gene: TRBJ2-1; d_gene: NA; v_gene: TRBV11-3; CDR3nt: TGTGCCAGCAGCCCTGGGGTGGGAGTAGGTGAGCAGTTCTTC; CDR3aa: CASSPGVGVGEQFF
abundance: few; j_gene: TRBJ2-2; d_gene: TRBD2; v_gene: TRBV6-1; CDR3nt: TGTGCCACCCAACAGTCGGTGGCGGGAGTCACCGGGGAGCTGTTTTTT; CDR3aa: CATQQSVAGVTGELFF
abundance: NA; j_gene: TRBJ2-3; d_gene: NA; v_gene: TRBV6-2/TRBV6-3; CDR3nt: TGTGCCAGCAGTTACTTAACGGCGGCCGGCACAGATACGCAGTATTTT; CDR3aa: CASSYLTAAGTDTQYF
abundance: few; j_gene: TRBJ2-2; d_gene: TRBD1; v_gene: TRBV4-1; CDR3nt: TGCGCCAGCAGAAGGACAGGGGTCTCCGGGGAGCTGTTTTTT; CDR3aa: CASRRTGVSGELFF
abundance: NA; j_gene: TRBJ2-7; d_gene: TRBD2; v_gene: TRBV5-1; CDR3nt: TGCGCCAGCAGCTTGAGCGGGACGGTCTACGAGCAGTACTTC; CDR3aa: CASSLSGTVYEQYF
abundance: NA; j_gene: TRBJ1-5; d_gene: TRBD1; v_gene: TRBV20-1; CDR3nt: TGCAGTGCTAGATTGGCAGGGGGTCAGCCCCAGCATTTT; CDR3aa: CSARLAGGQPQHF
abundance: NA; j_gene: TRBJ1-1; d_gene: TRBD1; v_gene: TRBV5-4; CDR3nt: TGTGCCAGCAGCCCCAGGACAGGGGAAGAAACTGAAGCTTTCTTT; CDR3aa: CASSPRTGEETEAFF
abundance: NA; j_gene: TRBJ2-5; d_gene: NA; v_gene: TRBV5-1; CDR3nt: TGCGCCAGCAGCCTGGGGGGAAGGCGCTTCCAAGAGACCCAGTACTTC; CDR3aa: CASSLGGRRFQETQYF
abundance: NA; j_gene: TRBJ2-2; d_gene: NA; v_gene: TRBV5-1; CDR3nt: TGCGCCAGCAGCCCTGACAGATACACCGGGGAGCTGTTTTTT; CDR3aa: CASSPDRYTGELFF
abundance: few; j_gene: TRBJ2-2; d_gene: NA; v_gene: TRBV29-1; CDR3nt: TGCAGCGTTGAACAAAGGGTAGGGAACACCGGGGAGCTGTTTTTT; CDR3aa: CSVEQRVGNTGELFF
abundance: NA; j_gene: TRBJ2-1; d_gene: TRBD2; v_gene: TRBV10-1; CDR3nt: TGCGCCAGCAGTGACCTAGCGGGAGATTACAATGAGCAGTTCTTC; CDR3aa: CASSDLAGDYNEQFF
abundance: many; j_gene: TRBJ1-2; d_gene: NA; v_gene: TRBV3-1; CDR3nt: TGTGCCAGCAGCCTAAACCCCGGGGGGGGAACTGTGGACACCTTC; CDR3aa: CASSLNPGGGTVDTF